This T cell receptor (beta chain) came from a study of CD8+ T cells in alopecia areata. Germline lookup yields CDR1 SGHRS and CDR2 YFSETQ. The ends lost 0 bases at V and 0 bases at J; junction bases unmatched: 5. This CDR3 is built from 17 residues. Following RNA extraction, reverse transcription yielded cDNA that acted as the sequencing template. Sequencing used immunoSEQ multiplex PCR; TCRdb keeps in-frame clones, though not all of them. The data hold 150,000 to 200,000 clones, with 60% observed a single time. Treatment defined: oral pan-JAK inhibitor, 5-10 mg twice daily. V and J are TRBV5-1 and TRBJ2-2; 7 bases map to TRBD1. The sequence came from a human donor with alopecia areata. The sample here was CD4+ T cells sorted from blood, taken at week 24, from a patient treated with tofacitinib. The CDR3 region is CASSLAVGQANTGELFF. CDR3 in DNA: TGCGCCAGCAGCTTGGCCGTAGGACAGGCGAACACCGGGGAGCTGTTTTTT.